This entry lists 24 T cell receptor beta chains sequenced from one sample in a study of T cell clonality in common variable immunodeficiency. Some clones are missing from TCRdb's copy, which holds only in-frame ones; the method was immunoSEQ multiplex PCR. This sample has roughly 38,000 clones, each found more than once. The material sequenced was peripheral blood mononuclear cells. The receptors come from a person aged 18 to 75 in good health.

This clone came up many times. From the germline J gene comes the end of the CDR3, since the read stops 3 residues before it. This chain joins TRBV29-1 and TRBJ2-1; 14 nucleotides line up with TRBD2. Losses at the gene ends were 6 bases for V and 5 bases for J; bases not matched to a gene: 6. The CDR3 runs 15 residues. CDR1 is SQVTM, CDR2 ANQGSEA, per germline. Here the CDR3 reads CSVVGLAGVHNEQFF. Incomplete CDR3 DNA: TGCAGCGTGGTGGGACTAGCGGGAGTTCACAATGAG.

This clone was counted many times. CDR3 sequence reads: CASAHRVHGYTF. The sequenced CDR3 bases are TGTGCCAGCGCTCACAGGGTTCATGGC. The chain employs TRBV6-2 or TRBV6-3 and TRBJ1-2; maybe TRBD1 (6 bases). The read terminates 3 residues ahead of where the CDR3 ends, so the germline J gene completes it. Germline-derived CDR1 and CDR2 are MNHEY and SVGEGT. The V gene lost 8 bases and the J gene lost 6 bases, with 13 bases spanning the gap. The CDR3 sequence is 12 residues long.

This clone was observed many times. The CDR3 is cut off 3 residues early in the read; its end comes from the germline J gene. The gene calls are TRBV7-8 and TRBJ2-1; 14 nucleotides align to TRBD2. The J segment lost 2 bases and the V segment lost 5 bases, leaving 8 bases of the junction unmatched. CDR1 and CDR2 (germline): SGHVS, FQNEAQ. The CDR3 contains 18 residues. CDR3 in amino acids: CASSGRLAGGIPYNEQFF. Partial CDR3 DNA: TGTGCCAGCAGCGGTAGACTAGCGGGAGGGATCCCCTACAATGAG.

Ten or more counts support this clone. Sequencing ends 3 residues short of the CDR3 end; the germline J gene provides the rest. V and J are TRBV3-1 (or the pseudogene TRBV3-2) and TRBJ2-7, with TRBD1 identical over 7 bases. Germline V gene lookup returns CDR1 LGHDT and CDR2 YNNKEL (reference sequence). The J segment lost 6 bases and the V segment lost 1 base, leaving 3 bases of the junction unmatched. This CDR3 spans 13 amino acids. The sequenced CDR3 bases are TGTGCCAGCAGCCAAGCGGGGACAGTCGAG. Translation gives CASSQAGTVE. From start to end, the CDR3 is CASSQAGTVEQYF.

This clone is medium-sized (0.01 to 0.1%) in the sample. The CDR3 end falls 3 residues outside the read, so it is completed with the germline J gene. V and J are TRBV6-4 and TRBJ2-1; 9 bases map to TRBD2. V trimming: 2 bases; J trimming: 7 bases; junction bases outside the gene matches: 18. Germline V gene lookup returns CDR1 MRHNA and CDR2 SNTAGT. The CDR3 spans 19 residues. The sequenced part of the CDR3 DNA is TGTGCCAGCAGTGACCACCCTCTTGTTCATAGCGGGAGAGGAAATGAG. Protein: CASSDHPLVHSGRGNE. The whole CDR3 sequence reads CASSDHPLVHSGRGNEQFF.

This clone appeared many times. The read finishes 3 residues shy of the CDR3 end, and the germline J gene is used to complete it. The genes are TRBV9 and TRBJ2-1; perhaps TRBD1 as D (6 bases). V lost 1 base and J 2 bases, leaving 10 bases between the germline ends. Germline V CDR1 and CDR2: SGDLS, YYNGEE. The CDR3 totals 15 residues. This CDR3 is CASSVSGAPYNEQFF. The sequenced part of the CDR3 DNA is TGTGCCAGCAGCGTATCAGGGGCCCCCTACAATGAG.

This clone was recorded at least ten times. With the read ending 3 residues before the CDR3 end, the germline J gene is used to fill in that end. The V and J genes are TRBV7-2 and TRBJ2-5; D unresolved. The V gene's germline CDR1 is SGHTA and CDR2 FQGNSA. This CDR3 contains 13 residues. V was cut by 5 bases and J by 1 base, with 8 bases left in between. The part of the CDR3 DNA that was read is TGTGCCAGCAGCCCGACACGCCAAGAGACC. This sequence encodes CASSPTRQET. The CDR3 in full is CASSPTRQETQYF. Filled out from reference TRBV7-2 and TRBJ2-5, the complete variable domain reads GAGVSQSPSNKVTEKGKDVELRCDPISGHTALYWYRQSLGQGLEFLIYFQGNSAPDKSGLPSDRFSAERTGGSVSTLTIQRTQQEDSAVYLCASSPTRQETQYFGPGTRLLVL.

In its sample, this clone was seen many times. Coverage ceases 3 residues before the CDR3 finishes, and the germline J gene fills in the end. This chain uses TRBV7-2 with TRBJ1-1; D call uncertain. Germline CDR1 reads SGHTA; CDR2 reads FQGNSA. V dropped 4 bases and J dropped 5 bases, with 11 bases sitting between them. CDR3 size: 13 residues. The CDR3 sequence: CASSSHPGTEAFF. CDR3 bases read: TGTGCCAGCAGCTCACACCCCGGGACTGAA.

As to this clone: The read terminates 3 residues before the CDR3 end, so the remaining end is supplied by the germline J gene. V usage is TRBV30 and J usage is TRBJ2-3; TRBD1 matches 7 bases. The CDR3 loop spans 15 amino acids. After removal of 3 bases from V and 4 bases from J, the junction contained 10 bases not matched to a gene. Germline-derived CDR1 and CDR2 are GTSNPN and SVGIG (reference sequence). The CDR3 is CAWRGAGTVADTQYF. CDR3 DNA, as far as it was read: TGTGCCTGGAGGGGGGCCGGGACAGTCGCAGATACG. The whole variable domain, filled in from reference TRBV30 and TRBJ2-3, reads SQTIHQWPATLVQPVGSPLSLECTVEGTSNPNLYWYRQAAGRGLQLLFYSVGIGQISSEVPQNLSASRPQDRQFILSSKKLLLSDSGFYLCAWRGAGTVADTQYFGPGTRLTVL.

This clone was counted between two and nine times. At one end, the junction sequence differs from germline, possibly due to a read error. The read terminates 3 residues ahead of where the CDR3 ends, so the germline J gene completes it. Other DNA sequences in the same sample also yield this CDR3. This chain connects TRBV7-2 to TRBJ1-3; D gene unclear. Germline loops: CDR1 SGHTA, CDR2 FQGNSA. The CDR3 length is 15 residues. The part of the CDR3 DNA that was read is TGTGCCAGCAGCTTATTAGGGCCCTCTGGAAACACA. It is translated as CASSLLGPSGNT. In full, the CDR3 reads CASSLLGPSGNTIYF.

The table lists this clone with many counts. The read finishes 3 residues shy of the CDR3 end, and the germline J gene is used to complete it. The chain carries TRBV19 and TRBJ2-7, with TRBD1 matching over 7 bases. V was clipped by 6 bases and J by 3 bases; unmatched bases: 11. The germline V gene encodes CDR1 LNHDA and CDR2 SQIVND (reference sequence). CDR3 length: 15 residues. The CDR3: CASRLRQGALYEQYF. The CDR3 DNA, read in part, is TGTGCCAGTAGGCTGAGACAGGGAGCTCTCTACGAG.

Many counts were recorded for this clone. Sequencing ends 3 residues short of the CDR3 end; the germline J gene provides the rest. The chain combines TRBV19 with TRBJ1-3; a possible D gene is TRBD1 (6 bases). The CDR3 contains 15 residues. Germline CDR1 reads LNHDA; CDR2 reads SQIVND (reference sequence). Trimming cost V 3 bases and J 3 bases, with 12 bases left between them. The CDR3 bases that were read are TGTGCCAGTAGTATGCTGCAGGGGAATGGAAACACC. Encoded protein: CASSMLQGNGNT. Given in full, the CDR3 is CASSMLQGNGNTIYF. Full variable domain (outside the CDR3, taken from reference TRBV19 and TRBJ1-3): DGGITQSPKYLFRKEGQNVTLSCEQNLNHDAMYWYRQDPGQGLRLIYYSQIVNDFQKGDIAEGYSVSREKKESFPLTVTSAQKNPTAFYLCASSMLQGNGNTIYFGEGSWLTVV.

This clone turned up a few times. The CDR3 end is not reached by the read, which stops 3 residues before it; the germline J gene fills it in. The chain carries TRBV20-1 and TRBJ2-1; 11 nucleotides align to TRBD2. J lost 6 bases, V lost 1 base, and 5 bases had no gene match. This CDR3 has 15 amino acids. Per the germline V gene, CDR1 is DFQATT and CDR2 is SNEGSKA (reference sequence). This CDR3 reads CSARALSGRANEQFF. The part of the CDR3 DNA that was read is TGCAGTGCTAGAGCCCTTAGCGGGAGGGCCAATGAG.

A word on this clone: The read ends 3 residues before the CDR3 terminus; that terminus is restored from the germline J gene. The V and J genes are TRBV7-8 and TRBJ2-2; D ambiguous. This CDR3 contains 14 residues. V shed 2 bases and J shed 8 bases, with 12 bases lying between them. Per the germline V gene, CDR1 is SGHVS and CDR2 is FQNEAQ. CDR3 DNA, as far as it was read: TGTGCCAGCAGCTTAACTTCCCCGTCAGGGGAG. The encoded protein is CASSLTSPSGE. The CDR3, in full, reads CASSLTSPSGELFF.

This clone was picked up many times. The read is 3 residues too short to cover the CDR3 end, so that end is filled in from the germline J gene. The chain links TRBV19 to TRBJ1-2; D is perhaps TRBD1 (5 bases). Germline V gene data show CDR1 as LNHDA and CDR2 as SQIVND (reference sequence). Deletions cut 4 bases from V and 2 bases from J, with 5 bases between. This CDR3 region has 12 residues. CDR3 DNA (partial): TGTGCCAGTAGTAGACAGAACTATGGC. Translated: CASSRQNYG. The complete CDR3 sequence is CASSRQNYGYTF.

For this clone: Sequencing ends 3 residues short of the CDR3 end; the germline J gene provides the rest. The V gene is TRBV20-1, the J gene TRBJ2-5, with no clear D. This CDR3 has 14 amino acids. V was shortened by 6 bases and J by 2 bases, with 16 bases between the two germline ends. Germline loops: CDR1 DFQATT, CDR2 SNEGSKA (reference sequence). The sequenced CDR3 bases are TGCAGTGCCCTACCATGGGTAGCTCAAGAGACC. Protein: CSALPWVAQET. The CDR3 as a whole reads CSALPWVAQETQYF.

This clone was recorded at least ten times. The read terminates 3 residues ahead of where the CDR3 ends, so the germline J gene completes it. The rearrangement links TRBV5-6 to TRBJ1-2, with 7 positions matching TRBD1. The CDR3 is 13 amino acids. V gave up 4 bases and J gave up 4 bases; unmatched junction bases: 4. Germline V CDR1 and CDR2: SGHDT, YYEEEE. CDR3 bases read: TGTGCCAGCAGCCTCGACAGGGTCTATGGC. Translation gives CASSLDRVYG. In full, the CDR3 is CASSLDRVYGYTF.

This clone was seen many times. The read terminates 3 residues ahead of where the CDR3 ends, so the germline J gene completes it. The chain employs TRBV5-4 and TRBJ2-3; 8 positions match TRBD1. Germline CDR1 SGHNT, CDR2 YYREEE (reference sequence). The CDR3 covers 15 residues. The CDR3 DNA, read in part, is TGTGCCAGCAGCCCAGGACAGGGCCGTCAAGAGACG. Translation gives CASSPGQGRQET. The CDR3 in full is CASSPGQGRQETQYF.

This clone occurred many times. The CDR3 end is not reached by the read, which stops 3 residues before it; the germline J gene fills it in. This chain links TRBV6-1 with TRBJ2-7; D gene uncertain. This CDR3 has 14 amino acids. V dropped 4 bases and J dropped 3 bases, with 13 bases sitting between them. CDR1 is MNHNS, CDR2 SASEGT, per germline. The CDR3 sequence: CASSAWLRVYEQYF. CDR3 DNA (partial): TGTGCCAGCAGTGCATGGCTGAGAGTCTACGAG.

Remarks on this clone: The CDR3 end is not reached by the read, which stops 3 residues before it; the germline J gene fills it in. The chain uses TRBV7-2 and TRBJ1-3; the match to TRBD1 covers 7 bases. Germline V gene lookup returns CDR1 SGHTA and CDR2 FQGNSA. The ends lost 4 bases at V and 4 bases at J; junction bases unmatched: 1. This CDR3 spans 13 amino acids. CDR3 DNA (partial): TGTGCCAGCAGCTGGGGACAGGGAAACACC. It yields the protein CASSWGQGNT. The full CDR3 protein is CASSWGQGNTIYF.

This clone was seen more than once but under ten times. The read stops 3 residues short of the end of the CDR3; the missing end is completed from the germline J gene. The genes are TRBV30 and TRBJ1-2, with no clear D. This CDR3 has 15 residues. Germline V CDR1 and CDR2: GTSNPN, SVGIG (reference sequence). CDR3 sequence: CAWSVPPPGSYDYTF. The DNA read from the CDR3 is TGTGCCTGGAGTGTACCCCCCCCCGGGTCCTACGAC.

This clone was counted many times. The CDR3 goes on 3 residues after the read ends, and that part is filled in from the germline J gene. Other DNA sequences of this sample code for an identical CDR3. This chain uses TRBV19 with TRBJ2-3, with 8 bases that match TRBD1. The CDR3 sequence is 16 residues long. CDR1 is LNHDA, CDR2 SQIVND, per germline (reference sequence). Trimming removed 5 bases from V and 1 base from J; junction bases left unmatched: 8. CDR3 amino acids: CASSLRTGLGTDTQYF. The sequenced CDR3 bases are TGTGCCAGTAGTTTACGGACAGGGCTGGGCACAGATACG.

This clone appeared many times. The DNA read from the CDR3 is TGTGCCAGCAGCTTAGGGGCCAATGAG. This encodes CASSLGANE. The CDR3 reads in full as CASSLGANEQFF. The J gene is TRBJ2-1, the V gene TRBV7-2; D gene uncertain. The CDR3 is cut off 3 residues early in the read; its end comes from the germline J gene. Germline CDR1 is SGHTA and CDR2 is FQGNSA. This CDR3 region has 12 residues. Trimming took 1 base from V and 6 from J, leaving 4 bases between them.

This clone showed up many times. The read terminates 3 residues ahead of where the CDR3 ends, so the germline J gene completes it. The chain combines TRBV7-6 with TRBJ2-1; 10 nucleotides agree with TRBD2. Germline V gives CDR1 SGHVS, CDR2 FNYEAQ. This CDR3 spans 15 amino acids. The J segment lost 3 bases and the V segment lost 5 bases, leaving 4 bases of the junction unmatched. CDR3 amino acids: CASSLGTSDYNEQFF. The sequenced part of the CDR3 DNA is TGTGCCAGCAGCCTCGGGACTAGCGACTACAATGAG. The full variable domain, with the rest looked up from reference TRBV7-6 and TRBJ2-1, is GAGVSQSPRYKVTKRGQDVALRCDPISGHVSLYWYRQALGQGPEFLTYFNYEAQQDKSGLPNDRFSAERPEGSISTLTIQRTEQRDSAMYRCASSLGTSDYNEQFFGPGTRLTVL.